Listed below are T cell receptor beta chains from one sample, sequenced in a study of cytomegalovirus exposure and HLA in healthy donors. Measured with immunoSEQ multiplex PCR; TCRdb has only the in-frame clones, and not every one. The sample has 150,000 or so clones; about four fifths are singletons. What was sequenced was PBMCs. These receptor sequences come from a young man in good health and CMV-seropositive. Each CDR3 is given with its conserved first and last residue. Each record gives: J gene, D gene, clone size, V gene, CDR3 protein, CDR3 DNA. A D gene is named only where the DNA matches it firmly. Clone size is shown for a subset of rows, as once, few, many or a class of expanded clone.

j_call: TRBJ2-5; d_call: .; clone_size: .; v_call: TRBV9; cdr3_aa: CASSPREGVGYQETQYF; cdr3_nt: TGTGCCAGCAGCCCCCGAGAGGGCGTGGGGTACCAAGAGACCCAGTACTTC
j_call: TRBJ2-2; d_call: .; clone_size: .; v_call: TRBV10-3; cdr3_aa: CAGRQGYTGELFF; cdr3_nt: TGTGCCGGGAGGCAGGGATACACCGGGGAGCTGTTTTTT
j_call: TRBJ2-5; d_call: TRBD1; clone_size: few; v_call: TRBV18; cdr3_aa: CASSPGTAETQYF; cdr3_nt: TGTGCCAGCTCACCCGGGACAGCAGAGACCCAGTACTTC
j_call: TRBJ1-6; d_call: .; clone_size: .; v_call: TRBV4-1; cdr3_aa: CASSQVDITSSPLHF; cdr3_nt: TGCGCCAGCAGCCAAGTAGACATTACGAGTTCACCCCTCCACTTT
j_call: TRBJ2-4; d_call: .; clone_size: .; v_call: TRBV7-9; cdr3_aa: CASSLASLAKNIQYF; cdr3_nt: TGTGCCAGCAGCTTAGCCTCTCTAGCCAAAAACATTCAGTACTTC
j_call: TRBJ2-2; d_call: TRBD2; clone_size: .; v_call: TRBV27; cdr3_aa: CASRRWGTSMMGTGELFF; cdr3_nt: TGTGCCAGCAGAAGATGGGGGACTAGCATGATGGGCACCGGGGAGCTGTTTTTT
j_call: TRBJ2-1; d_call: .; clone_size: .; v_call: TRBV7-2; cdr3_aa: CASSLGGGSYNEQFF; cdr3_nt: TGTGCCAGCAGCCTGGGAGGGGGCTCCTACAATGAGCAGTTCTTC
j_call: TRBJ2-7; d_call: .; clone_size: .; v_call: TRBV9; cdr3_aa: CASSPISPSYEQYF; cdr3_nt: TGTGCCAGCAGCCCTATTTCCCCCTCCTACGAGCAGTACTTC
j_call: TRBJ2-3; d_call: TRBD2; clone_size: .; v_call: TRBV5-6; cdr3_aa: CASSMGLAVDTDTQYF; cdr3_nt: TGTGCCAGCAGCATGGGACTAGCGGTAGACACAGATACGCAGTATTTT
j_call: TRBJ2-1; d_call: TRBD2; clone_size: once; v_call: TRBV6-4; cdr3_aa: CASSETAGGSNEQFF; cdr3_nt: TGTGCCAGCAGTGAGACAGCGGGAGGGTCTAATGAGCAGTTCTTC
j_call: TRBJ2-7; d_call: TRBD2; clone_size: .; v_call: TRBV28; cdr3_aa: CASSLLGAPGGEQYF; cdr3_nt: TGTGCCAGCAGTTTATTAGGGGCCCCGGGGGGAGAGCAGTACTTC
j_call: TRBJ2-7; d_call: TRBD2; clone_size: .; v_call: TRBV10-2; cdr3_aa: CASSESKGGGASYEQYF; cdr3_nt: TGCGCCAGCAGTGAGTCGAAGGGCGGGGGGGCTTCCTACGAGCAGTACTTC
j_call: TRBJ2-1; d_call: .; clone_size: .; v_call: TRBV19; cdr3_aa: CASSIWGPRQEQFF; cdr3_nt: TGTGCCAGTAGTATTTGGGGCCCACGACAGGAGCAGTTCTTC
j_call: TRBJ2-2; d_call: .; clone_size: .; v_call: TRBV6-1; cdr3_aa: CASSEWDFYTGELFF; cdr3_nt: TGTGCCAGCAGTGAATGGGACTTTTACACCGGGGAGCTGTTTTTT
j_call: TRBJ2-7; d_call: TRBD1; clone_size: .; v_call: TRBV7-9; cdr3_aa: CASSRGTGYSYEQYF; cdr3_nt: TGTGCCAGCAGCAGAGGGACAGGGTATTCCTACGAGCAGTACTTC
j_call: TRBJ2-1; d_call: TRBD2; clone_size: .; v_call: TRBV7-8; cdr3_aa: CASSFGLAALKSSYNEQFF; cdr3_nt: TGTGCCAGCAGCTTCGGTCTAGCGGCCCTTAAAAGCTCCTACAATGAGCAGTTCTTC
j_call: TRBJ2-1; d_call: TRBD2; clone_size: .; v_call: TRBV9; cdr3_aa: CASSKGTSRAYNEQFF; cdr3_nt: TGTGCCAGCAGCAAAGGGACTAGCCGTGCCTACAATGAGCAGTTCTTC
j_call: TRBJ1-1; d_call: .; clone_size: .; v_call: TRBV29-1; cdr3_aa: CSVTPGLNTEAFF; cdr3_nt: TGCAGCGTAACGCCGGGTCTCAACACTGAAGCTTTCTTT